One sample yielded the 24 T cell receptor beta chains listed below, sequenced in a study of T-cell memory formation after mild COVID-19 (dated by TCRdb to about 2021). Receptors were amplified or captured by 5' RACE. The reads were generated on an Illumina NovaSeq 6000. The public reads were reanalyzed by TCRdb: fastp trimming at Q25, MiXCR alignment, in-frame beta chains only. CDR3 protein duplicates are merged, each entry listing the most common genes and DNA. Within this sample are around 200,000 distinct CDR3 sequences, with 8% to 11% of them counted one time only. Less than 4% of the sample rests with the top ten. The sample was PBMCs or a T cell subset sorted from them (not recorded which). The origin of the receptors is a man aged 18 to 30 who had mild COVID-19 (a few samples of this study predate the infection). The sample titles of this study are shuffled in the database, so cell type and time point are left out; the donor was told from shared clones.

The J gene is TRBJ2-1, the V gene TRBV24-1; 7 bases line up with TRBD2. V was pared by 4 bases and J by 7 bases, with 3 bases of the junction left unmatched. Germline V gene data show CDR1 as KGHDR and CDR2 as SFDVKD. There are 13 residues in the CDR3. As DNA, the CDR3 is TGTGCCACCAGTGACTGGGGGGGGAATGAGCAGTTCTTC. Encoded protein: CATSDWGGNEQFF.

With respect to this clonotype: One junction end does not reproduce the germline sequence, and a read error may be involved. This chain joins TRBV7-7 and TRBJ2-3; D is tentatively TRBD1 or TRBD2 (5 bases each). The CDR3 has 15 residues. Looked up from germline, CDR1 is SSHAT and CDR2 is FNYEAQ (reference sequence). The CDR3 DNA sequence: TGTGCTAGCAGCCCGGGGCCGGTTAGCACAGATACGCAGTATTTT. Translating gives CASSPGPVSTDTQYF.

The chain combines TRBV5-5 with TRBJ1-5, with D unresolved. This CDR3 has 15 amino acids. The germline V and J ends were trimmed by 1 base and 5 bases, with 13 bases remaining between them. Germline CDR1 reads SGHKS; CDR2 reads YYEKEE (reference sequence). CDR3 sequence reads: CASSLTPQVDQPQHF. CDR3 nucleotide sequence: TGTGCCAGCAGCTTGACACCCCAGGTGGATCAGCCCCAGCATTTT.

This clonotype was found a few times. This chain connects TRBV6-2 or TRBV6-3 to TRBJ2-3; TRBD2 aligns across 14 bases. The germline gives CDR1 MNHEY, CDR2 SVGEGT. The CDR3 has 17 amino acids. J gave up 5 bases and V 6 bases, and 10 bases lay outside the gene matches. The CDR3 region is CASRLRLAGGRGDTQYF. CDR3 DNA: TGTGCCAGCAGACTGAGACTAGCGGGGGGGCGAGGAGATACGCAGTATTTT.

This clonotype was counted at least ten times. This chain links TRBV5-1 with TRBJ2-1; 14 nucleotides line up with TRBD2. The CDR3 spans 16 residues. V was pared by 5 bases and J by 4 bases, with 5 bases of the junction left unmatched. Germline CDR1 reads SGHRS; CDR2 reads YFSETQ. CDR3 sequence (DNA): TGCGCCAGCAGAGTGACTAGCGGGGGGGCGTACAATGAGCAGTTCTTC. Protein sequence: CASRVTSGGAYNEQFF. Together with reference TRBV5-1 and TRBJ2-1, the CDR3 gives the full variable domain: KAGVTQTPRYLIKTRGQQVTLSCSPISGHRSVSWYQQTPGQGLQFLFEYFSETQRNKGNFPGRFSGRQFSNSRSEMNVSTLELGDSALYLCASRVTSGGAYNEQFFGPGTRLTVL.

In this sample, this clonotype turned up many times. DNA of the CDR3: TGTGCCAGCGCTAAGGACAGGGGGCCCTACGAGCAGTACGTC. Its protein product is CASAKDRGPYEQYV. The rearrangement uses TRBV7-2 and TRBJ2-7; 11 bases align to TRBD1. CDR3 length: 14 amino acids. Germline CDR1 SGHTA, CDR2 FQGNSA. The V gene end was trimmed by 8 bases and the J gene end by 2 bases; junction bases not matched to a gene: 5.

The CDR3 DNA reads as TGTGCCAGCAGCAGCGCGCCACTCACAGATACGCAGTATTTT. Its translation is CASSSAPLTDTQYF. The chain is built from TRBV5-6 and TRBJ2-3; D is ambiguous. V gave up 4 bases and J gave up 2 bases, with 11 bases separating them. Germline values: CDR1 SGHDT, CDR2 YYEEEE. The CDR3 loop spans 14 amino acids.

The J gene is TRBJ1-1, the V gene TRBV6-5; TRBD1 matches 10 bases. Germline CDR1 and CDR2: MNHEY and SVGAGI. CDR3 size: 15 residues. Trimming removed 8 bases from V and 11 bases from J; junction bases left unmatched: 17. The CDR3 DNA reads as TGTGCCAGCGCCTCCTTTCCGGGACAGGGGCTTAGGGCTTTCTTT. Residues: CASASFPGQGLRAFF.

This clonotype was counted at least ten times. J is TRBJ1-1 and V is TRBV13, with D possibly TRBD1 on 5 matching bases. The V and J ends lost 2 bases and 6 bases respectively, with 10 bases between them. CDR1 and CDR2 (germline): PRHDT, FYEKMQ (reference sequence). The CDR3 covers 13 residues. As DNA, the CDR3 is TGTGCCAGCAGCTTATTGAGGGGCCCTGAAGCTTTCTTT. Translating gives CASSLLRGPEAFF.

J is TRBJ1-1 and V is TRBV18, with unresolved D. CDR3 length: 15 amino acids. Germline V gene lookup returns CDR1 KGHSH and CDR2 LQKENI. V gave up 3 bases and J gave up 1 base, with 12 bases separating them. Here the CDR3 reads CASSPTTLSNTEAFF. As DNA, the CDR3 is TGTGCCAGCTCACCGACGACCCTATCGAACACTGAAGCTTTCTTT.

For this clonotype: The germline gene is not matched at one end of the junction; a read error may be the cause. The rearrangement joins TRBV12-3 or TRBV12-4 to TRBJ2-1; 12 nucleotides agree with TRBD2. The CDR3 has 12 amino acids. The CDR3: CASSPRTSGVYF. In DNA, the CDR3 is TGTGCCAGCAGTCCTCGGACTAGCGGGGTGTACTTC.

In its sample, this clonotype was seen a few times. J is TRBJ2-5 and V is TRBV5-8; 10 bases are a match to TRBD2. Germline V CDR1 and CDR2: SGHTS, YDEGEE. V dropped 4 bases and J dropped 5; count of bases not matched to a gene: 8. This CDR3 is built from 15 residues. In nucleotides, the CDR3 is TGTGCCAGCAGCCGCAGGAGCGGGGGGGCCGAGACCCAGTACTTC. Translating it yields CASSRRSGGAETQYF.

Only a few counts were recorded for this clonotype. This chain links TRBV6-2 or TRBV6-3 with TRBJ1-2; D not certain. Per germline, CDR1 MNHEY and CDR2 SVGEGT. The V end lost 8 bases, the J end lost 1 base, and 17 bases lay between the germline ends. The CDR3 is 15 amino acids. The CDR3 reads CASRFRGAGNYGYTF. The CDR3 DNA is TGTGCCAGCCGCTTCCGTGGCGCGGGTAACTATGGCTACACCTTC.

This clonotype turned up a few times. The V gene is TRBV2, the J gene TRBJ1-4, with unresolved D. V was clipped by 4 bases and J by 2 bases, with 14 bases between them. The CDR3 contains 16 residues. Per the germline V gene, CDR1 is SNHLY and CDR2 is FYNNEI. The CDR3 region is CASSGNPGSTNEKLFF. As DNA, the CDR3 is TGTGCCAGCAGTGGGAACCCAGGCAGTACTAATGAAAAACTGTTTTTT.

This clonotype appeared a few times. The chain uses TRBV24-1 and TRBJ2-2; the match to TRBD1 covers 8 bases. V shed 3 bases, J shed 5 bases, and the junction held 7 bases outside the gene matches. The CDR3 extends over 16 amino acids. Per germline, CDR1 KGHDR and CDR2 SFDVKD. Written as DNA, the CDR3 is TGTGCCACCAGTGATGTGACAGGGGTGAGGACCGGGGAGCTGTTTTTT. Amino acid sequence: CATSDVTGVRTGELFF.

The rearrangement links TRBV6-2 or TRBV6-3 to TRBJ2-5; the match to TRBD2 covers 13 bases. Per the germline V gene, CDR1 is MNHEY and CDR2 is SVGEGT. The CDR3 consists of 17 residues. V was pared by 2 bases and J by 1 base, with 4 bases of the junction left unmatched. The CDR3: CASSYTTSGGIQETQYF. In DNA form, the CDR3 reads TGTGCCAGCAGTTACACGACTAGCGGGGGGATCCAAGAGACCCAGTACTTC.

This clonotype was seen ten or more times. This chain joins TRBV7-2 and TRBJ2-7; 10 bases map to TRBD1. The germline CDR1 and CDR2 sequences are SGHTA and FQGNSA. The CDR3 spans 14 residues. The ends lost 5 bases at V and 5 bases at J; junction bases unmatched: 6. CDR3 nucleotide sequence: TGTGCCAGCAGCGTCGGACAGGGGGTCGACGAGCAGTACTTC. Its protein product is CASSVGQGVDEQYF. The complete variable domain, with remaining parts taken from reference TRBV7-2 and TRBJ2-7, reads GAGVSQSPSNKVTEKGKDVELRCDPISGHTALYWYRQSLGQGLEFLIYFQGNSAPDKSGLPSDRFSAERTGGSVSTLTIQRTQQEDSAVYLCASSVGQGVDEQYFGPGTRLTVT.

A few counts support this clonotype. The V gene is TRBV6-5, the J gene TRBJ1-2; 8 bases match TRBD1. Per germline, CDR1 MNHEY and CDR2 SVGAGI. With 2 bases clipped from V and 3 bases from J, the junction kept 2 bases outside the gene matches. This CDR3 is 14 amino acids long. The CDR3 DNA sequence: TGTGCCAGCAGTTACGCAGGGGGCGACTATGGCTACACCTTC. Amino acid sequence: CASSYAGGDYGYTF.

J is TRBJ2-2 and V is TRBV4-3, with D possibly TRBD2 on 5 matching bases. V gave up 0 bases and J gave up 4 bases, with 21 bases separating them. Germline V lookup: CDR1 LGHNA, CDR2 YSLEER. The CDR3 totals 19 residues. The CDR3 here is CASSQDLGRLPRGTGELFF. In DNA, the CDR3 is TGCGCCAGCAGCCAAGATCTGGGCCGACTACCGCGTGGCACCGGGGAGCTGTTTTTT.

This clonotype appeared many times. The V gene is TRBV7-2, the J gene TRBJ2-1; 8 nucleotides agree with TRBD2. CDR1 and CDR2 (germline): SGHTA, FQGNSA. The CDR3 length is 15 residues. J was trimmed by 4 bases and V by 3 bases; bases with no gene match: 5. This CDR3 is CASSFNLAGYNEQFF. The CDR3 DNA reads TGTGCCAGCAGCTTCAATCTAGCGGGTTACAATGAGCAGTTCTTC.

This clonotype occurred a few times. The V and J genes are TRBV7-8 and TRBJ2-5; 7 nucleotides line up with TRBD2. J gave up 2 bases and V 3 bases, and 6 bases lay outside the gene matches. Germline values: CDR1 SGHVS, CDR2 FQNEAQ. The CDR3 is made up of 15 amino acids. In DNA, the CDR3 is TGTGCCAGCAGCTTCCTGACTAGCACTCAAGAGACCCAGTACTTC. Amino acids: CASSFLTSTQETQYF. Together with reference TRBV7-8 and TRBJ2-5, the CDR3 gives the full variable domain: GAGVSQSPRYKVAKRGQDVALRCDPISGHVSLFWYQQALGQGPEFLTYFQNEAQLDKSGLPSDRFFAERPEGSVSTLKIQRTQQEDSAVYLCASSFLTSTQETQYFGPGTRLLVL.

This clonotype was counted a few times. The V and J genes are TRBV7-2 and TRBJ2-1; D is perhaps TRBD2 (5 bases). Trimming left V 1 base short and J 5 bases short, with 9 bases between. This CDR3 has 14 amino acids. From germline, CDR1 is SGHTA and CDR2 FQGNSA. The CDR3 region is CASSLGLANNEQFF. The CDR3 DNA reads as TGTGCCAGCAGCTTAGGGCTAGCAAACAATGAGCAGTTCTTC.

Here the CDR3 reads CASSFGQGYLYGYTF. For the CDR3, the DNA is TGCGCCAGCAGCTTCGGACAGGGTTATCTCTATGGCTACACCTTC. The chain has TRBV5-1 and TRBJ1-2; 8 bases align to TRBD1. J was trimmed by 4 bases and V by 2 bases; bases with no gene match: 7. The germline V gene has CDR1 SGHRS and CDR2 YFSETQ. CDR3 size: 15 residues.

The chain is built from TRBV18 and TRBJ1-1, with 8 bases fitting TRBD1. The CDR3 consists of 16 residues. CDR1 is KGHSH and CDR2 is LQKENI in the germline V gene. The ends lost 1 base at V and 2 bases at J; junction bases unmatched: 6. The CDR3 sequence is CASSPRQGWVNTEAFF. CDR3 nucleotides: TGTGCCAGCTCACCACGACAGGGGTGGGTTAACACTGAAGCTTTCTTT.